One T cell receptor beta chain is described in this entry. The target antigen is unknown. This entry comes from a study of response to subunit inactivated influenza vaccine. Findings and limits, study-wide: After each seasonal influenza vaccination, few new T cells are recruited, the authors suggested.

CDR1 LNHNV and CDR2 YYDKDF come from the germline V gene (reference sequence). The CDR3 runs to 15 residues. V was trimmed by 5 bases and J by 0 bases, leaving 11 bases between them. TCRdb reanalysed the RT-PCR reads using MiXCR and keeps one entry per CDR3 protein. The sample includes around 760,000 distinct CDR3 sequences, 14% of them seen just once. This TCR was recovered from a man in his forties or fifties who received an inactivated influenza vaccine. The chain couples TRBV15 to TRBJ1-3, with D hard to call. The material was PBMCs from blood, obtained roughly 15 days before vaccination. The CDR3 here is CATSFDRFSGNTIYF. CDR3 DNA sequence: TGTGCCACCAGCTTCGACCGTTTCTCTGGAAACACCATATATTTT. The variable domain in full, with the rest retrieved from reference TRBV15 and TRBJ1-3, is DAMVIQNPRYQVTQFGKPVTLSCSQTLNHNVMYWYQQKSSQAPKLLFHYYDKDFNNEADTPDNFQSRRPNTSFCFLDIRSPGLGDTAMYLCATSFDRFSGNTIYFGEGSWLTVV.